This T cell receptor (beta chain) was sequenced during a study of blood T cell repertoires in COVID-19 (dated by TCRdb to 2018 to 2020). With regard to the full study: Samples covering the acute and convalescent phases of COVID-19 were provided by collaborators in the United States, Italy and Spain. Where HLA class I and class II types were available, the types were taken from metadata supplied by the sample provider, not from assay-based typing. Sample metadata almost always included a de-identified subject ID, COVID-19 status, age in years and sex. A freely available public database, intended as a resource for researchers studying the immune response to SARS-CoV-2, is where the repertoires were released. Deeply sampled blood TCRbeta repertoires from subjects exposed to, actively infected with, or recovered from COVID-19 were included in the dataset. The material from the prospective study consisted of cDNA or gDNA derived from T cells, B-cell-depleted T cells, or PBMCs. The samples were drawn from two sources: the first 160 participants of the ongoing ImmuneRACE study, and fewer than 1,500 subjects contributed by 6 global collaborators. Study-wide conclusions, independent of this receptor: The quantity of clinical and demographic metadata differed by source and by participant and was supplied without curation.

TCRbeta CDR3 regions were amplified from genomic DNA by means of the immunoSEQ Assay, a bias-controlled multiplex PCR. As for the original processing: Within the assay, amplification of reference gene primers was used to estimate how many nucleated cells each sample contained. To quantify the absolute abundance of each unique TCRbeta CDR3 rearrangement, sequence reads were collapsed and filtered. For each sample, productive Simpson clonality was calculated by taking the square root of Simpson's diversity index across productive rearrangements. Entries here come from immuneACCESS through TCRdb and include only in-frame sequences with V and J called. Some clones fail to appear in such tables; in the studies checked, an unresolved V gene covers under half of the shortfall, and the cause of the remainder is unknown. V, J and clone size are those of that table, while D and trimming were read from the DNA. The sample includes about 82,000 clones, with roughly three quarters observed a single time. The ten largest clones represent just over 35% of the sample.

One collaborating source in Seattle enrolled patients during active infection and followed them longitudinally through the course of disease. Collaborating institutions collected whole blood in K2EDTA tubes following their own protocols. Collaborator samples were shipped for TCRbeta analysis as frozen whole blood, isolated PBMCs, or DNA extracted from either sample type. V loses 5 bases at its end and J loses 5 bases; junction bases beyond the gene matches: 5. Including the terminal cysteine and phenylalanine, the CDR3 comprises 16 residues. CDR3 DNA is the only sequence kept; it has 48 bases, read in frame from the first base. CDR1 SGHVS and CDR2 FQNEAQ were looked up in the germline V gene. Regarding this clone: This receptor's antigen is unknown. It has no much larger one-base neighbor in the sample; base qualities were not kept.

This sequence was found in a man between 60 and 75 years old with COVID-19, enrolled during active disease. Recombination connected TRBV7-8 to TRBJ2-2, with 13 junctional bases fitting TRBD2. Sequencing was carried out using peripheral blood. The DNA sequence is TGTGCCAGCAGCGTTCGGACTAGCGGGGGTACCGGGGAGCTGTTTTTT. Translated, this is CASSVRTSGGTGELFF.